The 30 T cell receptor beta chains reported below all come from one sample, sequenced in a study of cytomegalovirus exposure and HLA in healthy donors. It was with 60 Vbeta and 13 Jbeta primers that the PCR ran. Repertoires were generated with immunoSEQ multiplex PCR, while TCRdb's copy carries only in-frame clones and drops some. The profile covers around 180,000 clones, with about 78% appearing a single time and 2% to 2.5% taken by the ten largest. Sequencing was done on a sample of PBMCs. These TCRs come from a man in his 60s in good health and CMV-seronegative.

The CDR3 protein is CAWSVPPTGTGGYEQYF. CDR3 nucleotides: TGTGCCTGGAGTGTACCCCCTACCGGGACAGGGGGCTACGAGCAGTACTTC. This chain connects TRBV30 to TRBJ2-7; 11 bases match TRBD1. CDR3 size: 17 residues. CDR1 and CDR2 (germline): GTSNPN, SVGIG (reference sequence). J was trimmed by 3 bases and V by 0 bases; bases with no gene match: 10. The variable domain in full, with the rest retrieved from reference TRBV30 and TRBJ2-7, is SQTIHQWPATLVQPVGSPLSLECTVEGTSNPNLYWYRQAAGRGLQLLFYSVGIGQISSEVPQNLSASRPQDRQFILSSKKLLLSDSGFYLCAWSVPPTGTGGYEQYFGPGTRLTVT.

The CDR3 sequence is CASSPEGGQPQHF. CDR3 DNA: TGTGCCAGCTCACCCGAGGGAGGCCAGCCCCAGCATTTT. The chain combines TRBV18 with TRBJ1-5; no reliable D call. Between the trimmed V and J ends, which lost 3 bases and 7 bases, there was a span of 10 bases. CDR1 and CDR2 from the germline V gene are KGHSH and LQKENI. The CDR3 runs 13 residues.

In its sample, this clone was seen a few times. The chain has TRBV5-6 and TRBJ2-7, with D hard to call. The germline CDR1 and CDR2 sequences are SGHDT and YYEEEE. Trimming shortened V by 1 base and J by 0 bases, and 11 bases separated the two germline ends. The CDR3 consists of 15 residues. CDR3 bases: TGTGCCAGCAGCTTGAATCCAGGATCCTCCTACGAGCAGTACTTC. The encoded protein is CASSLNPGSSYEQYF.

The chain links TRBV25-1 to TRBJ1-6, with 10 bases fitting TRBD1. The length of the CDR3 is 16 residues. From germline, CDR1 is MGHDK and CDR2 SYGVNS. V shed 4 bases, J shed 9 bases, and the junction held 9 bases outside the gene matches. As DNA, the CDR3 is TGTGCCAGCAGTGGCGCGGGACAGGGGTTCATTTCACCCCTCCACTTT. Translation gives CASSGAGQGFISPLHF.

This rearrangement joins TRBV19 to TRBJ1-5; tentatively, D is TRBD1 (6 bases). This CDR3 contains 15 residues. Deletions cut 3 bases from V and 3 bases from J, with 12 bases between. Germline V gene sequence: CDR1 LNHDA, CDR2 SQIVND (reference sequence). The CDR3 DNA follows: TGTGCCAGTAGTATTAACAGGGTCCTCAATCAGCCCCAGCATTTT. It is translated as CASSINRVLNQPQHF.

The rearrangement joins TRBV7-3 to TRBJ2-7, with 11 nucleotides matching TRBD2. The CDR3 has 15 amino acids. Trimming removed 2 bases from V and 5 bases from J; junction bases left unmatched: 5. Germline loops: CDR1 SGHTA, CDR2 FQGTGA. The CDR3 nucleotides read TGTGCCAGCAGCTTAGTAGCGGGAGGGCACCACGAGCAGTACTTC. It specifies CASSLVAGGHHEQYF.

The DNA of the CDR3 is TGTGCCAGCAGCTTACGTGCGGCGACAGGGCCAACAGATACGCAGTATTTT. Translating gives CASSLRAATGPTDTQYF. The chain uses TRBV14 and TRBJ2-3, with TRBD1 identical over 7 bases. Trimming removed 5 bases from V and 3 bases from J; junction bases left unmatched: 14. CDR1 SGHDN and CDR2 FVKESK come from the germline V gene. The CDR3 consists of 17 residues.

The chain uses TRBV27 and TRBJ2-7; 10 positions match TRBD1. Trimming took 8 bases from V and 4 from J; bases not matched to a gene: 11. The CDR3 has 15 residues. The germline CDR1 and CDR2 sequences are MNHEY and SMNVEV (reference sequence). The CDR3: CASGRGTGDFYEQYF. The CDR3, as DNA: TGTGCCAGCGGTAGAGGGACAGGGGACTTTTACGAGCAGTACTTC.

The chain carries TRBV27 and TRBJ2-7, with TRBD1 identical over 7 bases. V lost 3 bases, J lost 3 bases, and 5 bases stayed unmatched. This CDR3 has 14 amino acids. Germline V gives CDR1 MNHEY, CDR2 SMNVEV (reference sequence). The CDR3 loop is CASSFNRGFYEQYF. In DNA, the CDR3 is TGTGCCAGCAGTTTCAACAGGGGTTTCTACGAGCAGTACTTC.

The chain recombines TRBV2 with TRBJ2-7, with a weak D call TRBD1 (6 bases). The CDR3 length is 13 residues. Germline loops: CDR1 SNHLY, CDR2 FYNNEI. V lost 7 bases and J lost 0, with 10 bases in between. CDR3 sequence (DNA): TGTGCCAGCACACAGGGTTTCTCCTACGAGCAGTACTTC. Translating gives CASTQGFSYEQYF.

This chain uses TRBV29-1 with TRBJ2-7; 10 bases line up with TRBD1. The V gene end was trimmed by 6 bases and the J gene end by 3 bases; junction bases not matched to a gene: 8. The CDR3 contains 14 residues. The V gene's germline CDR1 is SQVTM and CDR2 ANQGSEA. Here the CDR3 reads CSVGPGQGNYEQYF. The CDR3 DNA reads as TGCAGCGTGGGACCGGGACAGGGGAACTACGAGCAGTACTTC.

V and J are TRBV28 and TRBJ2-2; D may be TRBD2 (5 bases). The CDR3 is 16 amino acids. The germline V gene has CDR1 MDHEN and CDR2 SYDVKM. V lost 7 bases and J 1 base, leaving 16 bases between the germline ends. The CDR3 spells CASTITLGLNTGELFF. In DNA, the CDR3 is TGTGCCAGCACTATCACATTAGGACTGAACACCGGGGAGCTGTTTTTT.

V is TRBV9 and J is TRBJ2-1; D remains unclear. CDR1 and CDR2 (germline): SGDLS, YYNGEE. Trimming removed 3 bases at V and 11 bases at J, with 9 bases between. This CDR3 comprises 11 residues. Written as DNA, the CDR3 is TGTGCCAGCAGCGATAGATTGCAGCAGTTCTTC. Translating it yields CASSDRLQQFF.

The V call is TRBV2, the J call TRBJ2-1; 9 nucleotides match TRBD2. The germline CDR1 and CDR2 sequences are SNHLY and FYNNEI. J was trimmed by 5 bases and V by 5 bases; bases with no gene match: 7. This CDR3 has 15 residues. For the CDR3, the DNA is TGTGCCAGCAGTTCTAGCGGGGAGGCCCACAATGAGCAGTTCTTC. Translation: CASSSSGEAHNEQFF.

The chain combines TRBV2 with TRBJ1-2; D perhaps matches TRBD1 (5 bases). CDR1 SNHLY and CDR2 FYNNEI come from the germline V gene. Trimming pared 4 bases from V and 6 bases from J, leaving 9 bases between. The CDR3 is made up of 12 amino acids. For the CDR3, the DNA is TGTGCCAGCAGTGGCCTCAGGGATGGCTACACCTTC. Its translation: CASSGLRDGYTF. Filled out from reference TRBV2 and TRBJ1-2, the complete variable domain reads EPEVTQTPSHQVTQMGQEVILRCVPISNHLYFYWYRQILGQKVEFLVSFYNNEISEKSEIFDDQFSVERPDGSNFTLKIRSTKLEDSAMYFCASSGLRDGYTFGSGTRLTVV.

The CDR3: CASSVGLAGTGSSYNEQFF. CDR3 in DNA: TGTGCCAGCAGCGTAGGTCTAGCGGGGACCGGGAGCTCCTACAATGAGCAGTTCTTC. The chain employs TRBV9 and TRBJ2-1; TRBD2 aligns across 9 bases. Losses at the gene ends were 0 bases for V and 0 bases for J; bases not matched to a gene: 10. The CDR3 length is 19 residues. CDR1 and CDR2 (germline): SGDLS, YYNGEE.

V and J are TRBV30 and TRBJ1-2; D is uncertain. The CDR3 is 15 residues long. Germline values: CDR1 GTSNPN, CDR2 SVGIG (reference sequence). Trimming removed 0 bases at V and 4 bases at J, with 15 bases between. Here the CDR3 DNA reads TGTGCCTGGAGTGTACTCCCGGCGGGAATCTATGGCTACACCTTC. Residues: CAWSVLPAGIYGYTF. Complete variable domain (other parts from reference TRBV30 and TRBJ1-2): SQTIHQWPATLVQPVGSPLSLECTVEGTSNPNLYWYRQAAGRGLQLLFYSVGIGQISSEVPQNLSASRPQDRQFILSSKKLLLSDSGFYLCAWSVLPAGIYGYTFGSGTRLTVV.

The chain carries TRBV14 and TRBJ2-1, with 9 bases lining up with TRBD1. The CDR3 length is 14 residues. In germline, CDR1 is SGHDN, CDR2 FVKESK. Trimming at V came to 3 bases and at J to 9 bases, leaving 6 bases not matched to a gene. CDR3 DNA: TGTGCCAGCAGCCAGGGACAGGGCAGTGCTGAGCAGTTCTTC. Protein: CASSQGQGSAEQFF.

The rearrangement uses TRBV19 and TRBJ1-4, with D tentatively TRBD1 (5 bases). The V gene lost 5 bases and the J gene lost 3 bases, with 13 bases spanning the gap. The CDR3 is 15 amino acids. In germline, CDR1 is LNHDA, CDR2 SQIVND (reference sequence). For the CDR3, the DNA is TGTGCCAGTAGTCCTAGCGGGGGACCTAATGAAAAACTGTTTTTT. It specifies CASSPSGGPNEKLFF.

J is TRBJ1-4 and V is TRBV18; tentatively, D is TRBD1 (5 bases). Germline CDR1 and CDR2: KGHSH and LQKENI. V lost 2 bases and J 0 bases, leaving 10 bases between the germline ends. This CDR3 spans 16 amino acids. The CDR3 spells CASSPFTTATNEKLFF. The CDR3 DNA is TGTGCCAGCTCACCATTCACGACAGCAACTAATGAAAAACTGTTTTTT.

The chain combines TRBV28 with TRBJ1-2; 9 nucleotides agree with TRBD1. The V gene end was trimmed by 6 bases and the J gene end by 8 bases; junction bases not matched to a gene: 4. This CDR3 has 12 residues. CDR1 and CDR2 (germline): MDHEN, SYDVKM. In DNA, the CDR3 is TGTGCCAGCAGGGGACAGGGTGAAGGCTACACCTTC. Amino acids: CASRGQGEGYTF.

This rearrangement joins TRBV10-1 to TRBJ2-1; weak D call: TRBD1 (6 bases). The CDR3 sequence is 13 residues long. V lost 5 bases and J 1 base, leaving 6 bases between the germline ends. The V gene's germline CDR1 is WNHNN and CDR2 SYGVQD (reference sequence). CDR3 sequence reads: CASSQGSYNEQFF. The CDR3, as DNA: TGCGCCAGCAGTCAGGGGTCCTACAATGAGCAGTTCTTC.

The V and J genes are TRBV15 and TRBJ1-3; D is undetermined. The germline V gene encodes CDR1 LNHNV and CDR2 YYDKDF (reference sequence). The ends were cut back, 8 bases at V and 0 bases at J, with 11 bases in the middle. The CDR3 has 14 residues. The CDR3 bases are TGTGCCACCGGCGAGAGGGACTCTGGAAACACCATATATTTT. Amino acid sequence: CATGERDSGNTIYF. The full variable domain, rest sourced from reference TRBV15 and TRBJ1-3, is DAMVIQNPRYQVTQFGKPVTLSCSQTLNHNVMYWYQQKSSQAPKLLFHYYDKDFNNEADTPDNFQSRRPNTSFCFLDIRSPGLGDTAMYLCATGERDSGNTIYFGEGSWLTVV.

The V gene is TRBV28, the J gene TRBJ2-7; D is unclear. The CDR3 has 15 residues. V was cut by 3 bases and J by 4 bases, with 16 bases left in between. The germline V gene has CDR1 MDHEN and CDR2 SYDVKM. The DNA for the CDR3 is TGTGCCAGCAGTTTCTCCCCCATCTCCGGTTACGAGCAGTACTTC. Protein: CASSFSPISGYEQYF.

CDR3 region: CSACRDRDVAGELFF. The CDR3 region has the DNA TGCAGCGCTTGCCGGGACAGGGATGTTGCCGGGGAGCTGTTTTTT. The chain uses TRBV29-1 and TRBJ2-2, with 9 bases identical to TRBD1. The germline gives CDR1 SQVTM, CDR2 ANQGSEA. Trimming took 7 bases from V and 6 from J; bases not matched to a gene: 12. CDR3 length: 15 residues.

This sequence joins TRBV5-1 and TRBJ2-7; no clear D gene. This CDR3 is 13 amino acids long. Between the trimmed V and J ends, which lost 0 bases and 4 bases, there was a span of 8 bases. The germline V gene encodes CDR1 SGHRS and CDR2 YFSETQ. The CDR3 nucleotides read TGCGCCAGCAGCTTGGACAGCAAGTACGAGCAGTACTTC. The encoded protein is CASSLDSKYEQYF. Complete variable domain (other parts from reference TRBV5-1 and TRBJ2-7): KAGVTQTPRYLIKTRGQQVTLSCSPISGHRSVSWYQQTPGQGLQFLFEYFSETQRNKGNFPGRFSGRQFSNSRSEMNVSTLELGDSALYLCASSLDSKYEQYFGPGTRLTVT.

The rearrangement links TRBV7-8 to TRBJ2-3, with D possibly being TRBD2 (5 bases). Trimming cost V 2 bases and J 0 bases, with 12 bases left between them. This CDR3 has 16 residues. Germline assignment: CDR1 SGHVS and CDR2 FQNEAQ. The CDR3 nucleotides are TGTGCCAGCAGCTTACCTGAGGGTCCTAGCACAGATACGCAGTATTTT. As protein: CASSLPEGPSTDTQYF.

The chain is built from TRBV2 and TRBJ1-1, with 7 nucleotides matching TRBD1. The germline gives CDR1 SNHLY, CDR2 FYNNEI. Germline trimming cut 7 bases from V and 0 bases from J; bases unmatched to any gene: 2. This CDR3 is 13 amino acids long. The CDR3: CASIGQVNTEAFF. The CDR3, as DNA: TGTGCCAGCATCGGACAGGTGAACACTGAAGCTTTCTTT.

The gene calls are TRBV30 and TRBJ2-7, with TRBD1 matching 9 bases. V lost 4 bases, J lost 3 bases, and 7 bases stayed unmatched. The germline V gene encodes CDR1 GTSNPN and CDR2 SVGIG (reference sequence). This CDR3 has 14 residues. DNA of the CDR3: TGTGCCTGGAATACACAGGGGGCTGACTACGAGCAGTACTTC. As protein: CAWNTQGADYEQYF.

The rearrangement uses TRBV6-5 and TRBJ2-1; TRBD2 agrees at 8 bases. The germline V gene has CDR1 MNHEY and CDR2 SVGAGI. V gave up 6 bases and J gave up 9 bases; unmatched junction bases: 7. The CDR3 totals 13 residues. The CDR3 DNA is TGTGCCAGCAGAAACGGGGGGGCCTTTGAGCAGTTCTTC. It codes for CASRNGGAFEQFF.